The 11 T cell receptor beta chains below were found in one sample sequenced in a study of T cells in Graves' hyperthyroidism and ophthalmopathy. Amplified TCR beta CDR3 regions derived from RNA transcripts. When the TCR CDR3 underwent first-round RT-PCR, the HTBI primer set was used. TCRdb ran MiXCR on the multiplex PCR reads and lists one entry per CDR3 protein. The table lists around 23,000 distinct CDR3 sequences, about 49% of them singletons. Source material: blood. The receptor source for this set is a woman in her thirties or forties with Graves' hyperthyroidism that later progressed to Graves' ophthalmopathy.

This clonotype appeared a few times. The chain uses TRBV7-9 and TRBJ1-4; tentative D call: TRBD1 (5 bases). The CDR3 totals 15 residues. Trimming cost V 5 bases and J 8 bases, with 18 bases left between them. Germline V CDR1 and CDR2: SEHNR, FQNEAQ (reference sequence). The CDR3 DNA follows: TGTGCCAGCAGCGTCGACAGTGGGGTTGGGGAAAAACTGTTTTTT. As protein: CASSVDSGVGEKLFF.

This clonotype was counted only a few times. V is TRBV20-1 and J is TRBJ1-1; no clear D. This CDR3 has 12 amino acids. CDR1 and CDR2 (germline): DFQATT, SNEGSKA (reference sequence). With 6 bases removed from V and 7 bases from J, the gap between germline ends came to 15 bases. The CDR3 DNA reads TGCAGTGCGTATAGAGGGTTCGGTGAAGCTTTCTTT. Translation: CSAYRGFGEAFF.

A remark on this clonotype: The junction differs from germline at one of its ends, possibly a read error. The V call is TRBV6-1, the J call TRBJ2-1, with 9 bases matching TRBD2. The CDR3 is 16 amino acids. Germline lookup yields CDR1 MNHNS and CDR2 SASEGT. The DNA of the CDR3 is TGTACCAGCAGTCGTAGCGGGAGCGCCAATCACAATGAGCAGTTCTTC. This gives the protein CTSSRSGSANHNEQFF.

The rearrangement links TRBV6-5 to TRBJ2-1, with D unresolved. Trimming removed 6 bases from V and 8 bases from J, with 17 bases in between. CDR1 and CDR2 (germline): MNHEY, SVGAGI. The CDR3 extends over 14 amino acids. CDR3 nucleotides: TGTGCCAGCAGGTGGACCAGCGAGAGCTATGAGCAGTTCTTC. It is translated as CASRWTSESYEQFF.

This chain joins TRBV20-1 and TRBJ2-3, with D possibly matching TRBD2 (5 bases). The CDR3 consists of 14 residues. The germline CDR1 and CDR2 sequences are DFQATT and SNEGSKA (reference sequence). Trimming cost V 1 base and J 4 bases, with 12 bases left between them. The CDR3 sequence is CSARGILAADTQYF. CDR3 bases: TGCAGTGCTAGAGGTATCCTAGCCGCAGATACGCAGTATTTT.

This clonotype has only a few counts. The rearrangement joins TRBV7-2 to TRBJ2-7, with 15 bases fitting TRBD2. V was pared by 6 bases and J by 2 bases, with 2 bases of the junction left unmatched. The CDR3 length is 15 residues. The germline V gene has CDR1 SGHTA and CDR2 FQGNSA. The CDR3: CASSRTSGRAYEQYF. In nucleotides, the CDR3 is TGTGCCAGCAGTCGGACTAGCGGGAGGGCCTACGAGCAGTACTTC.

The chain combines TRBV24-1 with TRBJ1-3; D might be TRBD1 (5 bases). Trimming left V 9 bases short and J 2 bases short, with 13 bases between. This CDR3 has 14 amino acids. CDR1 is KGHDR and CDR2 is SFDVKD in the germline V gene. CDR3 sequence: CATRGGETGNTIYF. DNA of the CDR3: TGTGCCACCCGGGGAGGGGAAACTGGAAACACCATATATTTT.

This clonotype was observed a few times. The V call is TRBV6-5, the J call TRBJ1-1; no firm D call. V lost 6 bases and J 1 base, leaving 6 bases between the germline ends. Germline V gene sequence: CDR1 MNHEY, CDR2 SVGAGI. The CDR3 sequence is 12 residues long. The CDR3 protein is CASRGGNTEAFF. The DNA for the CDR3 is TGTGCCAGCAGGGGCGGGAACACTGAAGCTTTCTTT.

This clonotype turned up a few times. This chain connects TRBV7-8 to TRBJ2-3; TRBD1 might be the D (6 bases). The CDR3 is made up of 12 amino acids. V was trimmed by 4 bases and J by 13 bases, leaving 15 bases between them. CDR1 and CDR2 from the germline V gene are SGHVS and FQNEAQ. Here the CDR3 DNA reads TGTGCCAGCAGCTCGCCTCGTGGGGGCAAGTATTTT. It encodes CASSSPRGGKYF.

This clonotype is classed as medium-sized. This rearrangement joins TRBV7-3 to TRBJ1-1, with unresolved D. Germline values: CDR1 SGHTA, CDR2 FQGTGA. Trimming left V 5 bases short and J 0 bases short, with 7 bases between. The CDR3 runs 13 residues. For the CDR3, the DNA is TGTGCCAGCAGCGACCAGATGAACACTGAAGCTTTCTTT. This encodes CASSDQMNTEAFF.

The rearrangement uses TRBV20-1 and TRBJ2-7; D may be TRBD1 (5 bases). The length of the CDR3 is 14 residues. From germline, CDR1 is DFQATT and CDR2 SNEGSKA (reference sequence). The ends were cut back, 6 bases at V and 0 bases at J, with 15 bases in the middle. CDR3: CSAPDTSSSYEQYF. Here the CDR3 DNA reads TGCAGTGCCCCGGACACTTCGAGCTCCTACGAGCAGTACTTC.